Listed below are T cell receptor beta chains from one sample, sequenced in a study of shared clonotypes between healthy human individuals. Repertoires were generated with immunoSEQ multiplex PCR, while TCRdb's copy carries only in-frame clones and drops some. The profile shows around 2,000,000 clones, 85% to 95% of them singletons. The sequenced sample consisted of naive CD4+ T cells sorted from blood. The source of these receptors is a man in his late teens or twenties in good health. CDR3s include the opening cysteine and the closing phenylalanine or tryptophan. The order of the fields is V gene, D gene, clone size, J gene, CDR3 DNA, CDR3 protein. A D gene is named only where the DNA matches it firmly. Rows give clone size only sometimes, using once, few, many, or a class for an expanded clone.

v_gene: TRBV20-1; d_gene: NA; abundance: NA; j_gene: TRBJ1-1; CDR3nt: TGCAGTGGACATCGAAACACTGAAGCTTTCTTT; CDR3aa: CSGHRNTEAFF
v_gene: TRBV5-4; d_gene: NA; abundance: NA; j_gene: TRBJ2-5; CDR3nt: TGTGCCAGCACCACAGGAGGGGCAGAGACCCAGTACTTC; CDR3aa: CASTTGGAETQYF
v_gene: TRBV30; d_gene: NA; abundance: NA; j_gene: TRBJ1-5; CDR3nt: TGTGCCTGGAGTGTGGCGGGTAACCAGCCCCAGCATTTT; CDR3aa: CAWSVAGNQPQHF
v_gene: TRBV9; d_gene: NA; abundance: once; j_gene: TRBJ2-5; CDR3nt: TGTGCCAGCAGCGTAGGTGAGACAGCAATAGCCCAGTACTTC; CDR3aa: CASSVGETAIAQYF
v_gene: TRBV14; d_gene: NA; abundance: many; j_gene: TRBJ1-1; CDR3nt: TGTGCCAGCAGGCAATGGGGCACGGTGAACACTGAAGCTTTCTTT; CDR3aa: CASRQWGTVNTEAFF
v_gene: TRBV19; d_gene: TRBD2; abundance: NA; j_gene: TRBJ2-7; CDR3nt: TGTGCCAGTAGTATATCAGCGGGGGGGCCGTGGTCCTACGAGCAGTACTTC; CDR3aa: CASSISAGGPWSYEQYF
v_gene: TRBV6-5; d_gene: TRBD1; abundance: NA; j_gene: TRBJ1-6; CDR3nt: TGTGCCAGCAGTGACTTAGACAGGGGGCATTCACCCCTCCACTTT; CDR3aa: CASSDLDRGHSPLHF
v_gene: TRBV6-5; d_gene: NA; abundance: NA; j_gene: TRBJ1-1; CDR3nt: TGTGCCAGCAGTTACGATTTAAAGGGGACTGAAGCTTTCTTT; CDR3aa: CASSYDLKGTEAFF
v_gene: TRBV29-1; d_gene: NA; abundance: once; j_gene: TRBJ2-1; CDR3nt: TGCAGCGTTAGCAATCCCTACAATGAGCAGTTCTTC; CDR3aa: CSVSNPYNEQFF
v_gene: TRBV7-9; d_gene: NA; abundance: NA; j_gene: TRBJ2-1; CDR3nt: TGTGCCAGCAGCCCAAGACGCGACAATGAGCAGTTCTTC; CDR3aa: CASSPRRDNEQFF
v_gene: TRBV6-5; d_gene: NA; abundance: NA; j_gene: TRBJ2-6; CDR3nt: TGTGCCAGCAGTTACGTCAGGGCTGGGGCCAACGTCCTGACTTTC; CDR3aa: CASSYVRAGANVLTF
v_gene: TRBV4-1; d_gene: TRBD1; abundance: NA; j_gene: TRBJ2-1; CDR3nt: TGCGCCAGCAGCCTTCAGACAGGGAGCTCCTACAATGAGCAGTTCTTC; CDR3aa: CASSLQTGSSYNEQFF
v_gene: TRBV30; d_gene: TRBD1; abundance: NA; j_gene: TRBJ1-1; CDR3nt: TGCCAGGGGGGTAGGGGCACTGAAGCTTTCTTT; CDR3aa: CQGGRGTEAFF
v_gene: TRBV4-1; d_gene: TRBD1; abundance: NA; j_gene: TRBJ1-4; CDR3nt: TGCGCCAGCAGCCAAGCCGGGACAGGGGCGAAAAAACTGTTTTTT; CDR3aa: CASSQAGTGAKKLFF
v_gene: TRBV19; d_gene: NA; abundance: NA; j_gene: TRBJ1-6; CDR3nt: TGTGCCAGTATGGTCGGGACGTGGACTGATTCACCCCTCCACTTT; CDR3aa: CASMVGTWTDSPLHF
v_gene: TRBV29-1; d_gene: NA; abundance: once; j_gene: TRBJ2-5; CDR3nt: TGCAGCGTTGAAGAGGCAGGGCTAGAGACCCAGTACTTC; CDR3aa: CSVEEAGLETQYF
v_gene: TRBV5-6; d_gene: TRBD2; abundance: NA; j_gene: TRBJ2-1; CDR3nt: TGTGCCAGCAGCTTGATGCTAGCGGGAGGCTATGAGCAGTTCTTC; CDR3aa: CASSLMLAGGYEQFF
v_gene: TRBV7-9; d_gene: NA; abundance: NA; j_gene: TRBJ2-7; CDR3nt: TGTGCCAGCAGCTTAGAGGAGGGTAGAAGCTACGAGCAGTACTTC; CDR3aa: CASSLEEGRSYEQYF
v_gene: TRBV19; d_gene: TRBD2; abundance: NA; j_gene: TRBJ2-3; CDR3nt: TGTGCCAGTAGCCTAGAAGCGGGGAAGAGGCCAGATACGCAGTATTTT; CDR3aa: CASSLEAGKRPDTQYF
v_gene: TRBV5-1; d_gene: NA; abundance: NA; j_gene: TRBJ2-2; CDR3nt: TGCGCCAGCAGCGCCCGGGGGCTGAAGGACACCGGGGAGCTGTTTTTT; CDR3aa: CASSARGLKDTGELFF
v_gene: TRBV5-4; d_gene: TRBD1; abundance: NA; j_gene: TRBJ1-3; CDR3nt: TGTGCCAGCAGCTTGCGACAGGGACTCAGAAACACCATATATTTT; CDR3aa: CASSLRQGLRNTIYF
v_gene: TRBV7-2; d_gene: TRBD2; abundance: NA; j_gene: TRBJ2-1; CDR3nt: TGTGCCAGCAGCACCAGACTAGCGCCACACAATGAGCAGTTCTTC; CDR3aa: CASSTRLAPHNEQFF
v_gene: TRBV10-2; d_gene: TRBD2; abundance: NA; j_gene: TRBJ2-2; CDR3nt: TGCGCCAGCAGGACAGCGGGGTCCACCGGGGAGCTGTTTTTT; CDR3aa: CASRTAGSTGELFF
v_gene: TRBV25-1; d_gene: NA; abundance: NA; j_gene: TRBJ1-4; CDR3nt: TGTGCCAGCAGTGAATTCAAGGCGGGCGGGCTGTTTTTT; CDR3aa: CASSEFKAGGLFF
v_gene: TRBV6-6; d_gene: TRBD2; abundance: NA; j_gene: TRBJ2-1; CDR3nt: TGTGCCAGCAGGCCCCCGGGACTATCATACAATGAGCAGTTCTTC; CDR3aa: CASRPPGLSYNEQFF
v_gene: TRBV28; d_gene: NA; abundance: NA; j_gene: TRBJ1-5; CDR3nt: TGTGCCAGCAGTGTCAGACAGCCCCAGCATTTT; CDR3aa: CASSVRQPQHF
v_gene: TRBV5-8; d_gene: NA; abundance: many; j_gene: TRBJ2-7; CDR3nt: TGTGCCAGCACAGGGATCTACGAGCAGTACTTC; CDR3aa: CASTGIYEQYF
v_gene: TRBV10-1; d_gene: TRBD2; abundance: NA; j_gene: TRBJ2-3; CDR3nt: TGCGCCACCACACTAGCGGGGAAGGCCCCAGATACGCAGTATTTT; CDR3aa: CATTLAGKAPDTQYF